Below are 26 T cell receptor beta chains sequenced from a single sample in a study of shared clonotypes between healthy human individuals. Clones were read by immunoSEQ multiplex PCR, and TCRdb kept only the in-frame ones, dropping some. The sample records nearly 2 million clones, over 85% being singletons. Positively selected for CCR7, the CD45RO-negative cells used as naive CD8 cells excluded terminally differentiated effector memory CD45RA+ cells. Sequencing input: naive CD8+ T cells sorted from blood. These receptors all come from a young man in good health.

This clone was found many times. The V and J genes are TRBV27 and TRBJ2-7; TRBD1 matches at 8 bases. Germline V gene data show CDR1 as MNHEY and CDR2 as SMNVEV (reference sequence). V gave up 2 bases and J gave up 6 bases; unmatched junction bases: 15. The length of the CDR3 is 17 residues. CDR3 loop: CASSLGLQGEVWGEQYF. CDR3 in DNA: TGTGCCAGCAGTTTAGGATTACAGGGGGAGGTTTGGGGCGAGCAGTACTTC.

The J gene is TRBJ2-2, the V gene TRBV5-8; D might be TRBD2 (5 bases). The CDR3 is 12 residues long. V was trimmed by 10 bases and J by 1 base, leaving 8 bases between them. Germline V gene data show CDR1 as SGHTS and CDR2 as YDEGEE. The DNA of the CDR3 is TGTGCCGCCGGGGAGAACACCGGGGAGCTGTTTTTT. Amino acids: CAAGENTGELFF.

Concerning this clone itself: The same CDR3 can be traced to other DNA sequences in this sample. This chain links TRBV6-1 with TRBJ2-1; D remains unclear. The CDR3 totals 14 residues. CDR1 and CDR2 from the germline V gene are MNHNS and SASEGT. V lost 2 bases, J lost 2 bases, and 7 bases lay in between. Here the CDR3 DNA reads TGTGCCAGCAGTGAATTGGGCACCTACAATGAGCAGTTCTTC. This gives the protein CASSELGTYNEQFF.

As concerns this clone: At one end the junction does not follow the germline gene, possibly because of a read error. The V and J genes are TRBV7-7 and TRBJ2-3; a weak D match, TRBD2 (5 bases). The CDR3 is made up of 15 amino acids. Germline CDR1 SSHAT, CDR2 FNYEAQ (reference sequence). In DNA form, the CDR3 reads TGTGCTAGCAGCTTGGTAGCGACGGGCACAGATACGCAGTATTTT. Translated, it gives CASSLVATGTDTQYF.

The chain uses TRBV27 and TRBJ2-7; 13 nucleotides align to TRBD2. V trimming: 5 bases; J trimming: 4 bases; junction bases outside the gene matches: 8. The CDR3 runs to 16 residues. Germline CDR1 MNHEY, CDR2 SMNVEV (reference sequence). CDR3 sequence: CASSTWTSGGRYEQYF. For the CDR3, the DNA is TGTGCCAGCAGTACTTGGACTAGCGGGGGCCGGTACGAGCAGTACTTC.

J is TRBJ2-7 and V is TRBV5-1, with TRBD1 as a possible D gene (7 bases). Per the germline V gene, CDR1 is SGHRS and CDR2 is YFSETQ. The germline V and J ends were trimmed by 3 bases and 2 bases, with 12 bases remaining between them. The CDR3 runs 14 residues. The CDR3 here is CASSWGDSTYEQYF. CDR3 DNA: TGCGCCAGCAGCTGGGGGGACAGCACCTACGAGCAGTACTTC. The variable domain in full, completed from reference TRBV5-1 and TRBJ2-7, reads KAGVTQTPRYLIKTRGQQVTLSCSPISGHRSVSWYQQTPGQGLQFLFEYFSETQRNKGNFPGRFSGRQFSNSRSEMNVSTLELGDSALYLCASSWGDSTYEQYFGPGTRLTVT.

Of note for this clone: Other DNA sequences within the sample encode an identical CDR3. This sequence joins TRBV5-6 and TRBJ2-7; 11 bases match TRBD1. The CDR3 is made up of 15 amino acids. Germline V CDR1 and CDR2: SGHDT, YYEEEE. V was clipped by 0 bases and J by 3 bases; unmatched bases: 2. CDR3 sequence: CASSLAGTGGYEQYF. In DNA form, the CDR3 reads TGTGCCAGCAGCTTGGCCGGGACAGGGGGCTACGAGCAGTACTTC.

The chain links TRBV6-1 to TRBJ2-7; D gene uncertain. Deletions cut 4 bases from V and 3 bases from J, with 16 bases between. The CDR3 has 15 residues. The germline gives CDR1 MNHNS, CDR2 SASEGT. The DNA of the CDR3 is TGTGCCAGCAGTGGGGGTGCCCAGGAACACTACGAGCAGTACTTC. Its translation: CASSGGAQEHYEQYF.

The gene calls are TRBV20-1 and TRBJ1-1, with D unclear. The V and J ends lost 2 bases and 3 bases respectively, with 4 bases between them. CDR1 is DFQATT and CDR2 is SNEGSKA in the germline V gene (reference sequence). The CDR3 totals 11 residues. The CDR3 coding sequence is TGCAGTGCTAGACATCACACTGAAGCTTTCTTT. It yields the protein CSARHHTEAFF.

CDR3 sequence reads: CASGGNTGELFF. The CDR3 DNA follows: TGTGCCAGCGGGGGGAACACCGGGGAGCTGTTTTTT. The chain recombines TRBV7-6 with TRBJ2-2, with D tentatively TRBD1 or TRBD2 (5 bases each). The CDR3 contains 12 residues. With 8 bases removed from V and 1 base from J, the gap between germline ends came to 5 bases. Germline CDR1 is SGHVS and CDR2 is FNYEAQ.

The chain links TRBV6-5 to TRBJ1-4, with D possibly being TRBD1 (6 bases). There are 13 residues in the CDR3. CDR1 and CDR2 (germline): MNHEY, SVGAGI. V gave up 6 bases and J gave up 6 bases, with 11 bases separating them. The CDR3 region is CASSPQGYEKLFF. In DNA form, the CDR3 reads TGTGCCAGCAGCCCCCAGGGGTATGAAAAACTGTTTTTT.

As regards this clone: Other nucleotide sequences in the sample specify the same CDR3. The J gene is TRBJ2-7, the V gene TRBV6-1; TRBD2 is a possible D gene (5 bases). This CDR3 comprises 13 residues. Between the trimmed V and J ends, which lost 1 base and 1 base, there was a span of 5 bases. Germline values: CDR1 MNHNS, CDR2 SASEGT. The CDR3 spells CASSEGLSYEQYF. CDR3 DNA sequence: TGTGCCAGCAGTGAAGGACTATCCTACGAGCAGTACTTC.

The CDR3 spells CASSQRTKNNEQFF. The CDR3 DNA follows: TGTGCCAGCAGCCAACGGACTAAAAACAATGAGCAGTTCTTC. V gene TRBV13 combines with J gene TRBJ2-1, with D possibly matching TRBD2 (6 bases). Germline CDR1 PRHDT, CDR2 FYEKMQ (reference sequence). Trimming left V 5 bases short and J 5 bases short, with 13 bases between. This CDR3 has 14 residues.

The rearrangement uses TRBV10-3 and TRBJ2-5, with TRBD2 matching over 12 bases. Per the germline V gene, CDR1 is ENHRY and CDR2 is SYGVKD. V was clipped by 0 bases and J by 5 bases; unmatched bases: 10. This CDR3 is 18 amino acids long. The DNA for the CDR3 is TGTGCCATCAGTGAGTCGAGGCTAGCGGGGGGGCCTGAGGAGACCCAGTACTTC. Protein product: CAISESRLAGGPEETQYF.

A remark on this clone: Additional DNA sequences in this sample encode the identical CDR3. The chain links TRBV6-5 to TRBJ2-2; D call uncertain. Germline CDR1 and CDR2: MNHEY and SVGAGI. Trimming pared 2 bases from V and 2 bases from J, leaving 6 bases between. The CDR3 has 14 residues. Here the CDR3 DNA reads TGTGCCAGCAGTTACAGGCCAAACACCGGGGAGCTGTTTTTT. Amino acids: CASSYRPNTGELFF.

This chain connects TRBV9 to TRBJ2-1; TRBD2 matches 7 bases. Trimming removed 6 bases from V and 5 bases from J; junction bases left unmatched: 8. In germline, CDR1 is SGDLS, CDR2 YYNGEE. This CDR3 region has 14 residues. DNA for the CDR3: TGTGCCAGCACCCCGGGACTATCCAACAATGAGCAGTTCTTC. Its translation is CASTPGLSNNEQFF.

The chain links TRBV4-3 to TRBJ2-3; 7 nucleotides line up with TRBD2. CDR3 length: 15 residues. V shed 3 bases and J 6 bases; nucleotides not matched to a gene: 9. Germline loops: CDR1 LGHNA, CDR2 YSLEER. This CDR3 reads CASSQGSGWADTQYF. DNA of the CDR3: TGCGCCAGCAGCCAGGGTAGCGGGTGGGCTGATACGCAGTATTTT.

CDR3: CASSVSTGTGEGYTF. DNA for the CDR3: TGTGCCAGCAGCGTATCAACCGGGACAGGGGAAGGCTACACCTTC. The rearrangement links TRBV9 to TRBJ1-2, with 10 bases fitting TRBD1. Trimming removed 1 base from V and 8 bases from J; junction bases left unmatched: 8. This CDR3 is built from 15 residues. Germline loops: CDR1 SGDLS, CDR2 YYNGEE.

About this clone itself: This CDR3 is also generated by other DNA sequences in the sample. The chain recombines TRBV11-3 with TRBJ2-3; no definite D call. The CDR3 runs 13 residues. CDR1 and CDR2 from the germline V gene are SGHNT and YENEEA. V was shortened by 1 base and J by 5 bases, with 7 bases between the two germline ends. In nucleotides, the CDR3 is TGTGCCAGCAGCTTAGGACACGGAGATACGCAGTATTTT. Amino acid sequence: CASSLGHGDTQYF.

The chain joins TRBV27 to TRBJ2-7; D remains ambiguous. Trimming shortened V by 5 bases and J by 3 bases, and 5 bases separated the two germline ends. The CDR3 spans 11 residues. Germline V gene sequence: CDR1 MNHEY, CDR2 SMNVEV (reference sequence). This CDR3 reads CASSHNYEQYF. DNA for the CDR3: TGTGCCAGCAGTCACAACTACGAGCAGTACTTC.

As to this clone: The junction differs from germline at one of its ends, possibly a read error. The chain links TRBV7-7 to TRBJ2-5, with D perhaps TRBD2 (5 bases). The CDR3 has 14 residues. Germline-derived CDR1 and CDR2 are SSHAT and FNYEAQ (reference sequence). The CDR3 reads CASSLDTSQETQYF. In DNA, the CDR3 is TGTGCTAGCAGCTTAGATACTAGCCAAGAGACCCAGTACTTC.

The V call is TRBV7-9, the J call TRBJ2-1; TRBD2 matches at 8 bases. Germline loops: CDR1 SEHNR, CDR2 FQNEAQ (reference sequence). CDR3 length: 16 amino acids. The V segment lost 4 bases and the J segment 7 bases; nucleotides outside the gene matches: 12. The CDR3 loop is CASSSGGVAGLNEQFF. The CDR3 DNA follows: TGTGCCAGCAGCTCCGGTGGGGTAGCGGGGCTGAATGAGCAGTTCTTC. The entire variable domain, with the rest obtained from reference TRBV7-9 and TRBJ2-1, is as follows: DTGVSQNPRHKITKRGQNVTFRCDPISEHNRLYWYRQTLGQGPEFLTYFQNEAQLEKSRLLSDRFSAERPKGSFSTLEIQRTEQGDSAMYLCASSSGGVAGLNEQFFGPGTRLTVL.

This clone occurred a few times. V is TRBV5-4 and J is TRBJ2-5; D remains unclear. The CDR3 is 15 amino acids. Trimming cost V 0 bases and J 0 bases, with 9 bases left between them. Germline V gene lookup returns CDR1 SGHNT and CDR2 YYREEE (reference sequence). The CDR3 loop is CASSLDPHNQETQYF. CDR3 sequence (DNA): TGTGCCAGCAGCTTGGACCCACACAACCAAGAGACCCAGTACTTC.

The sample holds one count of this clone. This chain's CDR3 is CSVEKGNTIYF. The CDR3 DNA reads TGCAGCGTTGAAAAGGGAAACACCATATATTTT. The chain carries TRBV29-1 and TRBJ1-3; no reliable D call. In germline, CDR1 is SQVTM, CDR2 ANQGSEA. Trimming cost V 2 bases and J 4 bases, with 3 bases left between them. The CDR3 spans 11 residues.

This chain connects TRBV11-2 to TRBJ2-7; 9 nucleotides line up with TRBD1. The germline V gene encodes CDR1 SGHAT and CDR2 FQNNGV. CDR3 length: 14 residues. The J segment lost 5 bases and the V segment lost 7 bases, leaving 9 bases of the junction unmatched. In nucleotides, the CDR3 is TGTGCCAGCACCAACCCGGGACAGGGAGACGAGCAGTACTTC. Amino acid sequence: CASTNPGQGDEQYF.

The gene calls are TRBV28 and TRBJ1-1; no clear D. V lost 3 bases and J 4 bases, leaving 9 bases between the germline ends. The germline gives CDR1 MDHEN, CDR2 SYDVKM. This CDR3 has 13 amino acids. The CDR3 DNA follows: TGTGCCAGCAGTTTTGGGGTCGGCACTGAAGCTTTCTTT. This gives the protein CASSFGVGTEAFF.